These 24 T cell receptor beta chains were all obtained from the same sample, sequenced in a study of blood T cell repertoires in COVID-19 (dated by TCRdb to 2018 to 2020). Receptors were amplified or captured by the immunoSEQ multiplex PCR assay. This is the immuneACCESS table as TCRdb keeps it, with only in-frame sequences that have V and J called. A part of the clones is gone; compared with another copy, unresolved V genes explain less than half, and the rest is unexplained. The sample table contains approximately 210,000 clones; only one count was recorded for around 86% of them. The ten largest clones take up around 2.2% of the sample. Sequencing was performed on peripheral blood. These receptors were collected from a man aged 30 to 45 who had recovered from COVID-19.

This chain joins TRBV29-1 and TRBJ1-5, with 8 bases fitting TRBD1. This CDR3 contains 14 residues. In germline, CDR1 is SQVTM, CDR2 ANQGSEA. Unmatched junction bases numbered 2, after V lost 2 bases and J lost 2 bases. In DNA, the CDR3 is TGCAGCGTTGAACTGACAGGGGGCAATCAGCCCCAGCATTTT. This gives the protein CSVELTGGNQPQHF.

This chain connects TRBV6-2 or TRBV6-3 to TRBJ1-5; D might be TRBD1 (5 bases). The CDR3 spans 14 residues. V lost 5 bases, J lost 0 bases, and 8 bases lay in between. Germline V CDR1 and CDR2: MNHEY, SVGEGT. The CDR3 region is CASSRGYSNQPQHF. In nucleotides, the CDR3 is TGTGCCAGCAGTCGGGGGTATAGCAATCAGCCCCAGCATTTT.

This chain uses TRBV7-8 with TRBJ1-5; TRBD1 agrees at 7 bases. Germline V gives CDR1 SGHVS, CDR2 FQNEAQ. J lost 3 bases, V lost 8 bases, and 13 bases had no gene match. The CDR3 consists of 16 residues. This CDR3 reads CASRGGSGGDNQPQHF. For the CDR3, the DNA is TGTGCCAGCCGAGGAGGGTCAGGGGGAGACAATCAGCCCCAGCATTTT.

This clone has a handful of counts. The chain carries TRBV5-4 and TRBJ2-7, with a tentative D call TRBD1 (6 bases). The germline V gene encodes CDR1 SGHNT and CDR2 YYREEE (reference sequence). CDR3 length equals 12 residues. V shed 4 bases and J shed 3 bases, with 8 bases lying between them. CDR3 region: CASSADSYEQYF. The DNA of the CDR3 is TGTGCCAGCAGCGCGGACAGCTACGAGCAGTACTTC.

The rearrangement uses TRBV19 and TRBJ2-7, with D maybe TRBD2 (5 bases). CDR3 size: 14 residues. The germline V gene has CDR1 LNHDA and CDR2 SQIVND (reference sequence). Trimming shortened V by 6 bases and J by 2 bases, and 14 bases separated the two germline ends. DNA of the CDR3: TGTGCCAGTAGGCCCGGGGATACCCCCTACGAGCAGTACTTC. This codes for CASRPGDTPYEQYF.

The chain recombines TRBV9 with TRBJ2-1; the match to TRBD1 covers 7 bases. With V trimmed by 3 bases and J by 4 bases, 10 bases remained unmatched. This CDR3 is built from 16 residues. Germline CDR1 is SGDLS and CDR2 is YYNGEE. The CDR3 reads CASSALTGDNYNEQFF. In DNA form, the CDR3 reads TGTGCCAGCAGCGCGCTAACAGGGGACAATTACAATGAGCAGTTCTTC.

J is TRBJ2-1 and V is TRBV11-2, with 15 bases that match TRBD2. This CDR3 contains 17 residues. J lost 5 bases, V lost 1 base, and 3 bases had no gene match. Germline CDR1 and CDR2: SGHAT and FQNNGV. This CDR3 reads CASSLGRTSGGDNEQFF. CDR3 nucleotides: TGTGCCAGCAGCTTAGGCCGGACTAGCGGGGGGGACAATGAGCAGTTCTTC.

The chain employs TRBV27 and TRBJ2-4, with TRBD2 matching over 8 bases. The germline gives CDR1 MNHEY, CDR2 SMNVEV (reference sequence). CDR3 length: 14 amino acids. The V and J ends lost 4 bases and 7 bases, in that order; junction bases with no gene match: 6. The CDR3 coding sequence is TGTGCCAGCAGTTCCTTTAGCGGGGTGAACATTCAGTACTTC. It yields the protein CASSSFSGVNIQYF.

The chain is built from TRBV10-3 and TRBJ2-5; 10 nucleotides align to TRBD1. The CDR3 has 15 amino acids. With V trimmed by 3 bases and J by 4 bases, 5 bases remained unmatched. Germline V gene data show CDR1 as ENHRY and CDR2 as SYGVKD. The DNA of the CDR3 is TGTGCCATCAGTGACCCGGGACAGGGGAGAGAGACCCAGTACTTC. This codes for CAISDPGQGRETQYF.

The V call is TRBV30, the J call TRBJ2-5; 8 bases match TRBD2. V was clipped by 4 bases and J by 9 bases; unmatched bases: 16. This CDR3 is built from 15 residues. From germline, CDR1 is GTSNPN and CDR2 SVGIG (reference sequence). The CDR3: CAWTSGRRGGWAQYF. CDR3 nucleotides: TGTGCCTGGACCTCCGGCCGTCGGGGGGGTTGGGCCCAGTACTTC.

The V and J genes are TRBV5-6 and TRBJ2-2; a weak D match, TRBD2 (6 bases). Trimming removed 4 bases from V and 6 bases from J, with 10 bases in between. The germline V gene has CDR1 SGHDT and CDR2 YYEEEE. The CDR3 has 13 amino acids. CDR3 DNA sequence: TGTGCCAGCAGCCCGACGGGGGCCGGGGAGCTGTTTTTT. Its protein is CASSPTGAGELFF.

The chain is built from TRBV5-4 and TRBJ2-1; 10 bases are a match to TRBD1. CDR1 is SGHNT and CDR2 is YYREEE in the germline V gene (reference sequence). The CDR3 runs 15 residues. V lost 3 bases to trimming and J lost 6 bases; unmatched junction nucleotides: 6. The CDR3 loop is CASSSGQGGGNEQFF. Written as DNA, the CDR3 is TGTGCCAGCAGCTCTGGACAGGGGGGAGGCAATGAGCAGTTCTTC.

The chain combines TRBV5-1 with TRBJ1-1; 8 nucleotides line up with TRBD1. Trimming took 5 bases from V and 8 from J; bases not matched to a gene: 11. The germline gives CDR1 SGHRS, CDR2 YFSETQ. The CDR3 contains 14 residues. Here the CDR3 DNA reads TGCGCCAGCAGATCCGGACAGGGCGTATGGGAAGCTTTCTTT. Its protein is CASRSGQGVWEAFF.

The genes are TRBV6-5 and TRBJ2-3; 7 bases are a match to TRBD1. Germline trimming cut 6 bases from V and 5 bases from J; bases unmatched to any gene: 8. The CDR3 loop spans 14 amino acids. The germline V gene has CDR1 MNHEY and CDR2 SVGAGI. The CDR3 reads CASSFRQGRDTQYF. CDR3 bases: TGTGCCAGCAGCTTCCGACAGGGCCGAGATACGCAGTATTTT.

The chain couples TRBV2 to TRBJ1-1; tentative D call: TRBD1 (5 bases). Trimming shortened V by 11 bases and J by 7 bases, and 23 bases separated the two germline ends. The CDR3 loop spans 14 amino acids. CDR1 is SNHLY and CDR2 is FYNNEI in the germline V gene. CDR3 sequence reads: CAGRDVSQGLEAFF. The CDR3 region has the DNA TGTGCCGGGAGGGACGTGTCGCAAGGCCTTGAAGCTTTCTTT.

The gene calls are TRBV5-6 and TRBJ1-6, with 9 bases lining up with TRBD1. Germline CDR1 SGHDT, CDR2 YYEEEE. The CDR3 sequence is 14 residues long. V trimming: 3 bases; J trimming: 7 bases; junction bases outside the gene matches: 2. The CDR3 sequence: CASSSDRGNSPLHF. CDR3 sequence (DNA): TGTGCCAGCAGCTCGGACAGGGGCAATTCACCCCTCCACTTT.

This clone has only a few counts. The chain links TRBV19 to TRBJ1-6, with a possible D match to TRBD1 (5 bases). Germline V gives CDR1 LNHDA, CDR2 SQIVND (reference sequence). V gave up 3 bases and J gave up 2 bases, with 8 bases separating them. The CDR3 runs to 15 residues. CDR3 region: CASSIGGAYNSPLHF. As DNA, the CDR3 is TGTGCCAGTAGTATCGGGGGTGCCTATAATTCACCCCTCCACTTT.

This clone was seen a single time. This chain connects TRBV28 to TRBJ1-2; TRBD1 agrees at 12 bases. This CDR3 comprises 15 residues. With V trimmed by 6 bases and J by 4 bases, 6 bases remained unmatched. CDR1 is MDHEN and CDR2 is SYDVKM in the germline V gene. CDR3 residues: CASRRPGQGAYGYTF. The CDR3 DNA follows: TGTGCCAGCAGACGACCGGGACAGGGGGCCTATGGCTACACCTTC.

The chain carries TRBV7-8 and TRBJ2-5, with a weak D call TRBD1 (6 bases). The CDR3 covers 14 residues. Germline CDR1 reads SGHVS; CDR2 reads FQNEAQ. Trimming took off 5 bases at V and 7 bases at J, with 17 bases between the two ends. The CDR3 DNA reads TGTGCCAGCAGCCACGGGACACTCGAAGTGACCCAGTACTTC. Amino acid sequence: CASSHGTLEVTQYF.

V gene TRBV19 combines with J gene TRBJ2-3, with 11 bases fitting TRBD2. CDR1 and CDR2 (germline): LNHDA, SQIVND (reference sequence). V shed 5 bases and J 2 bases; nucleotides not matched to a gene: 6. The CDR3 consists of 16 residues. This chain's CDR3 is CASSLASGGITDTQYF. Written as DNA, the CDR3 is TGTGCCAGTAGTTTGGCTAGCGGGGGGATCACAGATACGCAGTATTTT.

The chain couples TRBV3-1 (or the pseudogene TRBV3-2) to TRBJ1-1; 10 bases agree with TRBD1. The ends lost 1 base at V and 4 bases at J; junction bases unmatched: 12. CDR1 is LGHDT and CDR2 is YNNKEL in the germline V gene (reference sequence). This CDR3 spans 18 amino acids. This chain's CDR3 is CASSQAGKTGGRGTEAFF. The CDR3 DNA is TGTGCCAGCAGCCAAGCGGGAAAGACAGGGGGCAGGGGCACTGAAGCTTTCTTT.

V is TRBV5-1 and J is TRBJ1-2, with 8 positions matching TRBD1. The CDR3 sequence is 15 residues long. Germline V gene lookup returns CDR1 SGHRS and CDR2 YFSETQ. Unmatched junction bases numbered 8, after V lost 6 bases and J lost 1 base. CDR3 sequence (DNA): TGCGCCAGCACGGCACAGGGGGTTGGTAACTATGGCTACACCTTC. It codes for CASTAQGVGNYGYTF.

The rearrangement uses TRBV19 and TRBJ1-1; a weak D match, TRBD1 (6 bases). Germline CDR1 LNHDA, CDR2 SQIVND (reference sequence). V shed 1 base and J shed 0 bases, with 18 bases lying between them. The CDR3 is 18 residues long. The CDR3 DNA is TGTGCCAGTAGTATAGGACCCCCTCCCGGACAGATGAACACTGAAGCTTTCTTT. This encodes CASSIGPPPGQMNTEAFF. The full variable domain, completed using reference TRBV19 and TRBJ1-1, is DGGITQSPKYLFRKEGQNVTLSCEQNLNHDAMYWYRQDPGQGLRLIYYSQIVNDFQKGDIAEGYSVSREKKESFPLTVTSAQKNPTAFYLCASSIGPPPGQMNTEAFFGQGTRLTVV.

This sequence joins TRBV24-1 and TRBJ2-3; no definite D call. CDR3 length: 16 amino acids. Looked up from germline, CDR1 is KGHDR and CDR2 is SFDVKD. The V end lost 0 bases, the J end lost 5 bases, and 14 bases lay between the germline ends. DNA of the CDR3: TGTGCCACCAGTGATTTGCTGGGCGCTATTGGAGATACGCAGTATTTT. Its protein is CATSDLLGAIGDTQYF.